A selection of T cell receptor beta chains follows, all from one sample in a study of T-cell memory formation after mild COVID-19. From the 5' RACE reads, TCRdb called clonotypes with MiXCR, one entry per CDR3 protein. The sample consists of 350,000 to 450,000 distinct CDR3 sequences, 28% of them appearing once. The material sequenced was PBMCs or a T cell subset sorted from them (not recorded which). These receptors originate from an adult woman who had mild COVID-19 (a few samples of this study predate the infection). Cell type and time point are not known. The CDR3 runs from the conserved cysteine through the conserved F or W. The order of the fields is D gene, clone size, V gene, J gene, CDR3 DNA, CDR3 protein. A D gene is named only where the DNA matches it firmly. Not all rows give a size; the values are once, few, many and, for expanded clones, a class.

NA	few	TRBV19	TRBJ2-1	TGTGCCAGTAGTATCCAAGGTCGAAGAGAAGAGTTCTTC	CASSIQGRREEFF
NA	few	TRBV9	TRBJ2-5	TGTGCCAGCAGCGTAGCTTCGGGTTTGGGGACCCAGTACTTC	CASSVASGLGTQYF
TRBD2	NA	TRBV7-9	TRBJ2-7	TGTGCCAGCCGGACTAGCGGGGGAACGATCGAGCAGTACTTC	CASRTSGGTIEQYF
NA	NA	TRBV12-3/TRBV12-4	TRBJ2-1	TGTGCCAGCGGCACAGGGGGGGGTGAGCAGTTCTTC	CASGTGGGEQFF
NA	many	TRBV7-8	TRBJ1-3	TGTGCCAGCAGCTCTCGCCGGGGGGTCTCTGGAAACACCATATATTTT	CASSSRRGVSGNTIYF
TRBD1	NA	TRBV5-1	TRBJ1-2	TGCGCCAGCAGCATGGGACAGGACGGCTCCTATGGCTACACCTTC	CASSMGQDGSYGYTF
NA	NA	TRBV7-8	TRBJ2-1	TGTGCCAGCAGCAGAATGGCTCTTCCGTATGATGAGCAGTTCTTC	CASSRMALPYDEQFF
NA	NA	TRBV12-3/TRBV12-4	TRBJ2-2	TGTGCCAGCAGTTTCCCGGGGGCGGGGGAATGGACCGGGGAGCTGTTTTTT	CASSFPGAGEWTGELFF
NA	NA	TRBV20-1	TRBJ1-1	TGCAGTGCTTCCTACACGGACACTGAAGCTTTCTTT	CSASYTDTEAFF
NA	NA	TRBV24-1	TRBJ2-1	TGTGCCACCAGCGGGACGGGACGGCCCTACAATGAGCAGTTCTTC	CATSGTGRPYNEQFF
NA	NA	TRBV20-1	TRBJ2-3	TGCAGTGCCGACTGGGGAGATACGCAGTATTTT	CSADWGDTQYF
NA	NA	TRBV5-1	TRBJ1-2	TGCGCCAGCAGCTTGGAAGATCAGGGGATCTATGGCTACACCTTC	CASSLEDQGIYGYTF
NA	few	TRBV27	TRBJ2-7	TGTGCCAGCAGTCCACTTCCCGGGGCCCTCCACGAGCAGTACTTC	CASSPLPGALHEQYF
NA	few	TRBV18	TRBJ1-1	TGTGCCAGCTCACCTCAGATGAACACTGAAGCTTTCTTT	CASSPQMNTEAFF
TRBD1	NA	TRBV5-1	TRBJ2-1	TGCGCCAGCAGCGTCGTGGACAGGGGGCAGCAGTTCTTC	CASSVVDRGQQFF
TRBD2	few	TRBV5-1	TRBJ2-2	TGCGCCAGCAGCGGACGCCTAGCGGGAGGGCCTGACACCGGGGAGCTGTTTTTT	CASSGRLAGGPDTGELFF
NA	many	TRBV5-1	TRBJ2-1	TGCGCCAGCACTGCGGGCTCCTTATACAATGAGCAGTTCTTC	CASTAGSLYNEQFF
NA	NA	TRBV20-1	TRBJ1-2	TGCAGTGCTAGGGACATAGCCTATGGCTACACCTTC	CSARDIAYGYTF
TRBD2	few	TRBV5-6	TRBJ2-2	TGTGCCAGCAGCTGGAGGGACTATCCTAACACCGGGGAGCTGTTTTTT	CASSWRDYPNTGELFF
NA	NA	TRBV24-1	TRBJ1-2	TGTGCCACCAGTGATTTCGGTGGACCTGGGGGAGGCTACACCTTC	CATSDFGGPGGGYTF
TRBD2	NA	TRBV5-1	TRBJ2-1	TGCGCCAGCAGCTTGACTAGCGGAGCCGCGGATGAGCAGTTCTTC	CASSLTSGAADEQFF
NA	NA	TRBV7-3	TRBJ2-1	TGTGCCAGCAGCTTTATGGGCGAGGGGAATGAGCAGTTCTTC	CASSFMGEGNEQFF
TRBD1	few	TRBV18	TRBJ2-5	TGTGCCAGCTCACCTGGACAGGCTCAAGAGACCCAGTACTTC	CASSPGQAQETQYF